The 23 T cell receptor beta chains below were found in one sample sequenced in a study of blood T cells in healthy people across ages. Through a sample-barcoded 5' primer and a J-beta primer mix, a second PCR was run for 7 to 11 cycles. TCRdb ran MiXCR on the 5' RACE reads and lists one entry per CDR3 protein. The sample yields more than 1 million distinct CDR3 sequences, around 43% seen once. Sequenced: blood. Source of these receptors: a woman aged 55-69 years in good health.

The chain couples TRBV27 to TRBJ2-7; 12 nucleotides agree with TRBD2. Germline-derived CDR1 and CDR2 are MNHEY and SMNVEV (reference sequence). Trimming cost V 2 bases and J 2 bases; bases outside gene matches: 7. The CDR3 has 17 residues. The CDR3 region is CASSLRIGLAGTYEQYF. The CDR3 DNA reads TGTGCCAGCAGTTTAAGGATCGGACTAGCGGGAACCTACGAGCAGTACTTC.

This clonotype has only one observation. A single base separates this from a much larger clone, so it may be a read error. The V and J genes are TRBV10-3 and TRBJ2-1; 13 nucleotides match TRBD2. Per germline, CDR1 ENHRY and CDR2 SYGVKD. The CDR3 loop spans 14 amino acids. The V and J ends lost 5 bases and 13 bases, in that order; junction bases with no gene match: 8. The CDR3 DNA reads TGTGCCATCAGTTGGACTAGCGGGAGTGAGACCCAGTTCTTC. The encoded protein is CAISWTSGSETQFF.

J is TRBJ2-3 and V is TRBV19; possibly TRBD2 for D (5 bases). The V end was cut by 6 bases, the J end by 4 bases, with 17 bases between. The CDR3 contains 15 residues. In germline, CDR1 is LNHDA, CDR2 SQIVND (reference sequence). This CDR3 reads CASRSLEGSSDTQYF. The CDR3 DNA sequence: TGTGCCAGTAGGAGCCTTGAGGGTAGCTCAGATACGCAGTATTTT.

V usage is TRBV29-1 and J usage is TRBJ2-3, with a tentative D call TRBD2 (6 bases). The CDR3 sequence is 14 residues long. From germline, CDR1 is SQVTM and CDR2 ANQGSEA. Trimming cost V 6 bases and J 7 bases, with 20 bases left between them. The CDR3 sequence is CSVAGLAGPHTQYF. The CDR3 DNA follows: TGCAGCGTAGCCGGGCTCGCGGGACCACATACGCAGTATTTT.

This clonotype was seen only a few times. This sequence joins TRBV29-1 and TRBJ2-7; TRBD2 matches at 7 bases. CDR1 is SQVTM and CDR2 is ANQGSEA in the germline V gene. Losses at the gene ends were 3 bases for V and 5 bases for J; bases not matched to a gene: 7. CDR3 size: 13 residues. The chain's CDR3 is CSVEAGDRNEQYF. The CDR3, as DNA: TGCAGCGTTGAGGCGGGAGACAGAAACGAGCAGTACTTC.

This sequence joins TRBV28 and TRBJ2-5; perhaps TRBD1 as D (6 bases). CDR1 is MDHEN, CDR2 SYDVKM, per germline. V gave up 7 bases and J gave up 1 base, with 13 bases separating them. The CDR3 runs 14 residues. CDR3 DNA: TGTGCCAGCATGGGAAGGGGGTCCCAAGAGACCCAGTACTTC. Translating gives CASMGRGSQETQYF.

The V gene is TRBV20-1, the J gene TRBJ2-1, with unresolved D. CDR3 length: 12 amino acids. V was cut by 3 bases and J by 5 bases, with 8 bases left in between. CDR1 is DFQATT and CDR2 is SNEGSKA in the germline V gene (reference sequence). As DNA, the CDR3 is TGCAGTGCTAGGCGGTTCGACAATGAGCAGTTCTTC. Encoded protein: CSARRFDNEQFF.

The V and J genes are TRBV7-9 and TRBJ1-2; no clear D gene. Germline values: CDR1 SEHNR, CDR2 FQNEAQ (reference sequence). Between the trimmed V and J ends, which lost 7 bases and 4 bases, there was a span of 7 bases. The CDR3 length is 11 residues. CDR3 region: CASNEGYGYTF. CDR3 DNA sequence: TGTGCCAGCAATGAAGGCTATGGCTACACCTTC.

A few counts support this clonotype. This rearrangement joins TRBV9 to TRBJ1-1, with 8 bases fitting TRBD1. The CDR3 spans 14 residues. The V gene end was trimmed by 6 bases and the J gene end by 1 base; junction bases not matched to a gene: 5. The germline gives CDR1 SGDLS, CDR2 YYNGEE. The CDR3 region has the DNA TGTGCCAGCAAACAAGGACAGGGGAACACTGAAGCTTTCTTT. Its translation: CASKQGQGNTEAFF.

The count of this clonotype is one. The CDR3 reads CASSLTGLTGANVLTF. The CDR3 region has the DNA TGTGCCAGCAGTTTAACAGGGTTGACTGGGGCCAACGTCCTGACTTTC. The V call is TRBV12-3 or TRBV12-4, the J call TRBJ2-6; D is possibly TRBD1 (6 bases). The CDR3 spans 16 residues. The V end was cut by 2 bases, the J end by 2 bases, with 10 bases between.

Here the CDR3 DNA reads TGTACCAGCAGCTACGTGGAGGGAGGGAGGGATGAGCAGTTCTTC. It codes for CTSSYVEGGRDEQFF. The V gene is TRBV7-2, the J gene TRBJ2-1; 7 bases fit TRBD2. V was pared by 4 bases and J by 8 bases, with 11 bases of the junction left unmatched. This CDR3 contains 15 residues. The germline V gene has CDR1 SGHTA and CDR2 FQGNSA.

On this clonotype itself: The junction and the germline gene differ at one end; a read error may be behind it. This sequence joins TRBV20-1 and TRBJ2-1, with TRBD1 identical over 8 bases. Gene TRBJ2-7 matches the end of the DNA better, so the J call may be wrong. Germline V gene sequence: CDR1 DFQATT, CDR2 SNEGSKA (reference sequence). CDR3 length: 14 amino acids. CDR3 loop: CSAGDRGEYNEQYF. The CDR3 DNA follows: TGCAGTGCTGGAGACAGGGGCGAATACAATGAGCAGTACTTC.

The chain has TRBV5-1 and TRBJ2-1; D is undetermined. The germline V gene encodes CDR1 SGHRS and CDR2 YFSETQ. This CDR3 contains 14 residues. The V end lost 0 bases, the J end lost 5 bases, and 9 bases lay between the germline ends. CDR3 sequence reads: CASSLVTSDNEQFF. The CDR3, as DNA: TGCGCCAGCAGCTTGGTTACAAGCGACAATGAGCAGTTCTTC.

The chain uses TRBV10-2 and TRBJ2-1; 7 bases are a match to TRBD2. The CDR3 contains 15 residues. Germline V CDR1 and CDR2: WSHSY, SAAADI. J was trimmed by 2 bases and V by 8 bases; bases with no gene match: 9. CDR3 region: CASAVSGIPYNEQFF. The CDR3 region has the DNA TGCGCCAGCGCGGTAAGCGGGATACCCTACAATGAGCAGTTCTTC.

The chain carries TRBV7-8 and TRBJ2-1, with 8 bases matching TRBD1. The CDR3 runs 15 residues. After removal of 5 bases from V and 10 bases from J, the junction contained 13 bases not matched to a gene. Looked up from germline, CDR1 is SGHVS and CDR2 is FQNEAQ. For the CDR3, the DNA is TGTGCCAGCAGCCCCAGGGGGCTATTGCAAGGCGAGCAGTTCTTC. Protein: CASSPRGLLQGEQFF.

Remarks on this clonotype: A junction end diverges from the germline sequence, so it may reflect a read error. This chain joins TRBV14 and TRBJ2-1; TRBD1 aligns across 10 bases. CDR3 size: 13 residues. Looked up from germline, CDR1 is SGHDN and CDR2 is FVKESK. CDR3 in amino acids: CACRDRGLNEQFF. The CDR3 bases are TGTGCCTGCAGAGACAGGGGGCTCAATGAGCAGTTCTTC. The full variable domain, in which reference TRBV14 and TRBJ2-1 provide the parts outside the CDR3, is EAGVTQFPSHSVIEKGQTVTLRCDPISGHDNLYWYRRVMGKEIKFLLHFVKESKQDESGMPNNRFLAERTGGTYSTLKVQPAELEDSGVYFCACRDRGLNEQFFGPGTRLTVL.

The CDR3 DNA sequence: TGTGCCAGCAGTGAAGTTTTCGGGGACTCTGGAAACACCATATATTTT. Translation: CASSEVFGDSGNTIYF. This rearrangement joins TRBV6-1 to TRBJ1-3; D is ambiguous. This CDR3 spans 16 amino acids. The germline gives CDR1 MNHNS, CDR2 SASEGT. Trimming removed 1 base from V and 0 bases from J, with 10 bases in between.

This clonotype was picked up one time. V is TRBV27 and J is TRBJ2-3, with D perhaps TRBD2 (5 bases). Trimming left V 5 bases short and J 3 bases short, with 12 bases between. CDR1 and CDR2 (germline): MNHEY, SMNVEV (reference sequence). The CDR3 extends over 14 amino acids. DNA of the CDR3: TGTGCCAGCAGTCCGGAAACTAGTACAGATACGCAGTATTTT. This translates into CASSPETSTDTQYF.

The rearrangement joins TRBV27 to TRBJ2-6; D may be TRBD2 (5 bases). V was trimmed by 4 bases and J by 0 bases, leaving 19 bases between them. This CDR3 spans 19 amino acids. The V gene's germline CDR1 is MNHEY and CDR2 SMNVEV (reference sequence). DNA of the CDR3: TGTGCCAGCAGTTGGAGGTCGACCCTAACTAGCTCTGGGGCCAACGTCCTGACTTTC. It codes for CASSWRSTLTSSGANVLTF.

V usage is TRBV20-1 and J usage is TRBJ2-6, with TRBD1 as a possible D gene (6 bases). Deletions cut 0 bases from V and 3 bases from J, with 12 bases between. This CDR3 has 16 residues. In germline, CDR1 is DFQATT, CDR2 SNEGSKA (reference sequence). The CDR3 protein is CSARETGLLGANVLTF. The CDR3 region has the DNA TGCAGTGCTAGAGAAACAGGGCTGCTTGGGGCCAACGTCCTGACTTTC.

This chain connects TRBV4-1 to TRBJ1-4, with 10 bases fitting TRBD1. CDR1 is MGHRA and CDR2 is YSYEKL in the germline V gene. V was pared by 6 bases and J by 4 bases, with 5 bases of the junction left unmatched. The CDR3 has 15 amino acids. The CDR3 DNA follows: TGCGCCAGCAGGCCGGGACAGGGGATTAATGAAAAACTGTTTTTT. Its translation: CASRPGQGINEKLFF.

Only a few counts were recorded for this clonotype. This sequence joins TRBV20-1 and TRBJ2-3; D uncertain. V was cut by 3 bases and J by 3 bases, with 10 bases left in between. Per the germline V gene, CDR1 is DFQATT and CDR2 is SNEGSKA (reference sequence). This CDR3 is 13 amino acids long. CDR3 nucleotide sequence: TGCAGTGCTAGGGGTTACATGACAGATACGCAGTATTTT. This codes for CSARGYMTDTQYF.

The chain couples TRBV4-2 to TRBJ1-2; D not certain. The V gene's germline CDR1 is LGHNA and CDR2 YNFKEQ. Trimming shortened V by 1 base and J by 8 bases, and 11 bases separated the two germline ends. The CDR3 sequence is 13 residues long. The CDR3 DNA is TGTGCCAGCAGCCAAGTTGAGGCTGAGGGCTACACCTTC. This encodes CASSQVEAEGYTF.